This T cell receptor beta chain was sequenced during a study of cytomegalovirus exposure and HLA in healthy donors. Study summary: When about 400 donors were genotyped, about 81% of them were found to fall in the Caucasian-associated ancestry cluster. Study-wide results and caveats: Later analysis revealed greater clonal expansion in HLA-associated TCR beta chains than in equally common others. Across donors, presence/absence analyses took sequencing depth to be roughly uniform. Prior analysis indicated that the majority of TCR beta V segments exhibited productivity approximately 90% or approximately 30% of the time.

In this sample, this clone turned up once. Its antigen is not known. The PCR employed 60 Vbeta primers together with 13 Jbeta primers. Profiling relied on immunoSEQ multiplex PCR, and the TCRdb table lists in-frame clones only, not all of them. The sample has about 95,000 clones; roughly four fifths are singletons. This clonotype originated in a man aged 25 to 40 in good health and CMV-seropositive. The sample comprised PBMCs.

The CDR3 nucleotides read TGTGCCAGTAGTATAGAAGGCAGGGGGCGGACTGGCTACACCTTC. Translation gives CASSIEGRGRTGYTF. The chain uses TRBV19 and TRBJ1-2; 8 nucleotides align to TRBD1. Germline CDR1 reads LNHDA; CDR2 reads SQIVND (reference sequence). The CDR3 has 15 amino acids. V lost 0 bases, J lost 7 bases, and 7 bases stayed unmatched.